Shown below are 26 T cell receptor beta chains from a single sample sequenced in a study of T cells of healthy individuals. Each CDR3 protein gets one entry after TCRdb re-called the 5' RACE reads with MiXCR. The sample holds around 90,000 distinct CDR3 sequences, about 5% seen once. Every receptor here comes from a female donor in good health.

The V call is TRBV5-5, the J call TRBJ1-5; D ambiguous. The V end lost 1 base, the J end lost 1 base, and 12 bases lay between the germline ends. Looked up from germline, CDR1 is SGHKS and CDR2 is YYEKEE (reference sequence). This CDR3 has 16 amino acids. The CDR3 sequence: CASSLSSQPSNQPQHF. The CDR3 nucleotides are TGTGCCAGCAGCTTGTCGTCTCAGCCCAGCAATCAGCCCCAGCATTTT.

This clonotype was seen at least ten times. This chain joins TRBV7-2 and TRBJ1-2; D uncertain. The CDR3 sequence is 15 residues long. Looked up from germline, CDR1 is SGHTA and CDR2 is FQGNSA. V was cut by 1 base and J by 0 bases, with 9 bases left in between. CDR3 in amino acids: CASSLDFGSNYGYTF. DNA of the CDR3: TGTGCCAGCAGCTTAGATTTCGGATCTAACTATGGCTACACCTTC.

This clonotype was seen a few times. This sequence joins TRBV27 and TRBJ1-1, with a possible D match to TRBD1 (5 bases). The CDR3 totals 15 residues. Per germline, CDR1 MNHEY and CDR2 SMNVEV (reference sequence). V lost 5 bases, J lost 4 bases, and 17 bases lay in between. CDR3: CASSPPYGGGTEAFF. CDR3 DNA sequence: TGTGCCAGCAGTCCCCCTTACGGGGGGGGCACTGAAGCTTTCTTT.

This clonotype was seen repeatedly, ten times or more. The V gene is TRBV20-1, the J gene TRBJ2-7, with D unclear. Per germline, CDR1 DFQATT and CDR2 SNEGSKA (reference sequence). The germline V and J ends were trimmed by 2 bases and 9 bases, with 26 bases remaining between them. This CDR3 region has 16 residues. This chain's CDR3 is CSARLMSALDLRVQYF. The CDR3 DNA reads as TGCAGTGCTAGACTCATGTCAGCGCTAGATCTACGAGTGCAGTACTTC.

This clonotype was seen at least ten times. The V call is TRBV6-5, the J call TRBJ1-5; D is undetermined. The CDR3 is 13 amino acids. Germline loops: CDR1 MNHEY, CDR2 SVGAGI. V was trimmed by 4 bases and J by 1 base, leaving 5 bases between them. The CDR3 nucleotides are TGTGCCAGCAGTTGGCAGAGCAATCAGCCCCAGCATTTT. Translation gives CASSWQSNQPQHF.

Ten or more counts support this clonotype. The chain employs TRBV9 and TRBJ2-7; 10 nucleotides align to TRBD1. The CDR3 covers 16 residues. V shed 4 bases and J 3 bases; nucleotides not matched to a gene: 10. Germline assignment: CDR1 SGDLS and CDR2 YYNGEE. This CDR3 reads CASSPAPGTGDYEQYF. DNA for the CDR3: TGTGCCAGCAGCCCAGCCCCCGGGACAGGGGACTACGAGCAGTACTTC. Using reference TRBV9 and TRBJ2-7 for the parts outside the CDR3, the full variable domain is DSGVTQTPKHLITATGQRVTLRCSPRSGDLSVYWYQQSLDQGLQFLIQYYNGEERAKGNILERFSAQQFPDLHSELNLSSLELGDSALYFCASSPAPGTGDYEQYFGPGTRLTVT.

This clonotype was counted only a few times. The rearrangement links TRBV19 to TRBJ1-5; D gene ambiguous. The V end lost 7 bases, the J end lost 3 bases, and 16 bases lay between the germline ends. The CDR3 covers 15 residues. Germline loops: CDR1 LNHDA, CDR2 SQIVND (reference sequence). CDR3 in amino acids: CASTFVGEHNQPQHF. The CDR3 DNA follows: TGTGCCAGTACTTTCGTGGGAGAGCACAATCAGCCCCAGCATTTT.

The chain uses TRBV6-1 and TRBJ2-3; TRBD2 matches at 9 bases. Germline CDR1 is MNHNS and CDR2 is SASEGT. After removal of 8 bases from V and 4 bases from J, the junction contained 10 bases not matched to a gene. CDR3 size: 15 residues. CDR3 nucleotides: TGTGCCAGCGGTATTAGCGGGAGTCCCTCAGATACGCAGTATTTT. This sequence encodes CASGISGSPSDTQYF.

The V and J genes are TRBV4-2 and TRBJ2-7; D is unresolved. The V and J ends lost 3 bases and 2 bases respectively, with 11 bases between them. Germline-derived CDR1 and CDR2 are LGHNA and YNFKEQ. The CDR3 loop spans 14 amino acids. The chain's CDR3 is CASSHVIQTYEQYF. CDR3 bases: TGTGCCAGCAGCCACGTAATACAAACCTACGAGCAGTACTTC.

This clonotype was recorded a few times. V and J are TRBV28 and TRBJ1-1, with D tentatively TRBD1 (5 bases). The CDR3 is 16 residues long. V lost 5 bases and J lost 3, with 19 bases in between. Germline CDR1 and CDR2: MDHEN and SYDVKM. The CDR3 loop is CASSPTFGGVDTEAFF. CDR3 in DNA: TGTGCCAGCAGTCCTACTTTTGGGGGGGTAGACACTGAAGCTTTCTTT.

This clonotype was seen at least ten times. The J gene is TRBJ2-6, the V gene TRBV24-1; D remains ambiguous. Germline V gene sequence: CDR1 KGHDR, CDR2 SFDVKD. V lost 5 bases and J lost 2, with 3 bases in between. CDR3 size: 13 residues. Here the CDR3 reads CATSAPGANVLTF. CDR3 nucleotides: TGTGCCACCAGTGCTCCTGGGGCCAACGTCCTGACTTTC.

Many counts were recorded for this clonotype. This chain joins TRBV20-1 and TRBJ1-2, with D perhaps TRBD1 (5 bases). CDR3 length: 14 residues. CDR1 DFQATT and CDR2 SNEGSKA come from the germline V gene (reference sequence). Trimming shortened V by 4 bases and J by 5 bases, and 17 bases separated the two germline ends. The CDR3 region has the DNA TGCAGTGCTACCCTTTCTAGGGGCGCGTATGGCTACACCTTC. Translation gives CSATLSRGAYGYTF.

This clonotype was counted at least ten times. The rearrangement links TRBV12-3 or TRBV12-4 to TRBJ1-2; 9 bases are shared with TRBD1. The CDR3 loop spans 15 amino acids. Trimming took 5 bases from V and 5 from J; bases not matched to a gene: 9. The CDR3 spells CASSPRQGEFYGYTF. CDR3 DNA: TGTGCCAGCAGTCCCCGACAGGGGGAGTTTTATGGCTACACCTTC.

The rearrangement joins TRBV20-1 to TRBJ2-5, with 11 bases matching TRBD2. After removal of 5 bases from V and 4 bases from J, the junction contained 9 bases not matched to a gene. Germline V gene sequence: CDR1 DFQATT, CDR2 SNEGSKA (reference sequence). CDR3 length equals 15 residues. This CDR3 reads CSAQLAGARSETQYF. CDR3 DNA sequence: TGCAGTGCTCAACTAGCGGGAGCCCGCTCAGAGACCCAGTACTTC.

This clonotype was detected ten times or more. The J gene is TRBJ2-6, the V gene TRBV29-1, with a tentative D call TRBD1 (6 bases). The CDR3 is 14 amino acids. Germline V gene sequence: CDR1 SQVTM, CDR2 ANQGSEA. Between the trimmed V and J ends, which lost 2 bases and 2 bases, there was a span of 7 bases. The CDR3 DNA reads TGCAGCGTTGAAAGGGGGACTGGGGCCAACGTCCTGACTTTC. Encoded protein: CSVERGTGANVLTF. Combining the CDR3 with reference TRBV29-1 and TRBJ2-6 gives the whole variable domain SAVISQKPSRDICQRGTSLTIQCQVDSQVTMMFWYRQQPGQSLTLIATANQGSEATYESGFVIDKFPISRPNLTFSTLTVSNMSPEDSSIYLCSVERGTGANVLTFGAGSRLTVL.

This chain links TRBV9 with TRBJ2-1; D tentatively fits TRBD1 or TRBD2 (5 bases each). The V and J ends lost 3 bases and 9 bases respectively, with 10 bases between them. CDR3 length: 12 amino acids. In germline, CDR1 is SGDLS, CDR2 YYNGEE. The CDR3 region has the DNA TGTGCCAGCAGCGCCGGGGACCTTGAGCAGTTCTTC. Translated: CASSAGDLEQFF.

V usage is TRBV6-1 and J usage is TRBJ2-2; 12 bases fit TRBD2. Per the germline V gene, CDR1 is MNHNS and CDR2 is SASEGT. V was clipped by 3 bases and J by 1 base; unmatched bases: 6. This CDR3 has 18 residues. DNA for the CDR3: TGTGCCAGCAGTGATCGTCTAGCGGGAGGGTTGAACACCGGGGAGCTGTTTTTT. Its protein is CASSDRLAGGLNTGELFF.

This chain joins TRBV20-1 and TRBJ1-2, with a weak D call TRBD1 (6 bases). Trimming removed 4 bases at V and 2 bases at J, with 20 bases between. The CDR3 loop spans 16 amino acids. The germline V gene has CDR1 DFQATT and CDR2 SNEGSKA (reference sequence). CDR3 DNA sequence: TGCAGTGCTAAGGCGCTAAGGGGGGCCTCGAACTATGGCTACACCTTC. Its translation: CSAKALRGASNYGYTF.

This clonotype was picked up many times. The chain has TRBV20-1 and TRBJ2-7, with a possible D match to TRBD1 (6 bases). Germline CDR1 and CDR2: DFQATT and SNEGSKA (reference sequence). The germline V and J ends were trimmed by 1 base and 4 bases, with 14 bases remaining between them. The CDR3 is 14 residues long. CDR3 loop: CSARGNRVGYEQYF. The CDR3 DNA reads as TGCAGTGCTAGAGGGAACAGGGTAGGGTACGAGCAGTACTTC.

This clonotype came up many times. The gene calls are TRBV18 and TRBJ2-5, with D possibly being TRBD2 (6 bases). This CDR3 is 14 amino acids long. V was pared by 1 base and J by 2 bases, with 8 bases between. Germline V CDR1 and CDR2: KGHSH, LQKENI. Written as DNA, the CDR3 is TGTGCCAGCTCACCACGACTAGAACAAGAGACCCAGTACTTC. The encoded protein is CASSPRLEQETQYF.

V is TRBV7-9 and J is TRBJ1-2; unclear D gene. V was shortened by 5 bases and J by 5 bases, with 6 bases between the two germline ends. Germline V CDR1 and CDR2: SEHNR, FQNEAQ (reference sequence). CDR3 size: 11 residues. The CDR3 nucleotides are TGTGCCAGCAGCCACCTTTATGGCTACACCTTC. Its translation: CASSHLYGYTF.

In its sample, this clonotype was seen a few times. The chain uses TRBV7-9 and TRBJ1-3; D is possibly TRBD1 (6 bases). Trimming pared 5 bases from V and 0 bases from J, leaving 17 bases between. CDR1 and CDR2 from the germline V gene are SEHNR and FQNEAQ (reference sequence). CDR3 length equals 17 residues. The CDR3 loop is CASSPRQVASSGNTIYF. For the CDR3, the DNA is TGTGCCAGCAGCCCCCGACAGGTTGCGAGCTCTGGAAACACCATATATTTT.

A note on this clonotype: Since a much larger clone is just one base distant, this may be a read error. The chain carries TRBV7-2 and TRBJ2-7, with 13 nucleotides matching TRBD2. The CDR3 has 14 residues. From germline, CDR1 is SGHTA and CDR2 FQGNSA. The V gene end was trimmed by 1 base and the J gene end by 7 bases; junction bases not matched to a gene: 1. The CDR3 DNA reads as TGTACCAGCAGCTTAGAACTAGCGGGAGGGGAGCAGTACTTC. Its protein is CTSSLELAGGEQYF.

The sample holds many counts of this clonotype. The chain recombines TRBV12-3 or TRBV12-4 with TRBJ1-1; D might be TRBD1 (6 bases). The CDR3 contains 13 residues. V was trimmed by 9 bases and J by 4 bases, leaving 15 bases between them. The CDR3 protein is CASRFSRGTEAFF. In DNA, the CDR3 is TGTGCCAGTAGATTTTCCAGGGGCACTGAAGCTTTCTTT.

The sample holds many counts of this clonotype. The chain is built from TRBV29-1 and TRBJ2-7, with TRBD2 matching 11 bases. CDR1 and CDR2 from the germline V gene are SQVTM and ANQGSEA. CDR3 length: 14 amino acids. V dropped 4 bases and J dropped 4; count of bases not matched to a gene: 6. This CDR3 reads CSVGEASGGYEQYF. The CDR3 DNA is TGCAGCGTTGGTGAAGCTAGCGGGGGGTACGAGCAGTACTTC.

On this clonotype itself: A junction end diverges from the germline sequence, so it may reflect a read error. V is TRBV12-3 or TRBV12-4 and J is TRBJ1-6, with D possibly TRBD1 on 6 matching bases. The CDR3 is 15 amino acids. The chain's CDR3 is CASSSGRGYNSPLNF. The CDR3 region has the DNA TGTGCCAGCAGTTCGGGGAGGGGGTATAATTCACCCCTCAACTTT.